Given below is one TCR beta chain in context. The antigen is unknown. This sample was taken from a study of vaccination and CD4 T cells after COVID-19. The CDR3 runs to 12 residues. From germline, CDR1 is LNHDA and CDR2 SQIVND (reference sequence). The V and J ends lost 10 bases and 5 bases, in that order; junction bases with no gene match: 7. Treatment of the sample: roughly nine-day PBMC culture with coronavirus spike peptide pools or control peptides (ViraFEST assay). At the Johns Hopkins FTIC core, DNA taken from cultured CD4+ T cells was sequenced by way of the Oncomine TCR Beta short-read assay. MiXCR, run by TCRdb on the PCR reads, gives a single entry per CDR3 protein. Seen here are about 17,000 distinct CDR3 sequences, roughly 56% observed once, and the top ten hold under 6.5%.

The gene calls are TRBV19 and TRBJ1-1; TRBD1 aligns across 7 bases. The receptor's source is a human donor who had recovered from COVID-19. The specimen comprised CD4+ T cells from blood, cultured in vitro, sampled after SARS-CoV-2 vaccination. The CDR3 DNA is TGTGCCACTAAGGGGGCTGGGACTGAAGCTTTCTTT. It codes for CATKGAGTEAFF. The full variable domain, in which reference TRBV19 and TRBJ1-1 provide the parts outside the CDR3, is DGGITQSPKYLFRKEGQNVTLSCEQNLNHDAMYWYRQDPGQGLRLIYYSQIVNDFQKGDIAEGYSVSREKKESFPLTVTSAQKNPTAFYLCATKGAGTEAFFGQGTRLTVV.